The clone carrying this TCR beta chain was observed a handful of times. Libraries for TCR beta were made by quantitative 5'-RACE with molecular barcodes. One entry per CDR3 protein, called by TCRdb with MiXCR from the 5' RACE reads. The top ten hold 4.3% of the sample, which has more than 150,000 distinct CDR3 sequences, roughly 20% seen once. These data come from a study of CD8 T cells in ankylosing spondylitis. The J segment lost 7 bases and the V segment lost 1 base, leaving 7 bases of the junction unmatched. The germline V gene encodes CDR1 MNHEY and CDR2 SVGAGI. CDR3 length: 15 residues. Sample: blood, either unsorted or a sorted T cell fraction (not recorded which). The TCR comes from a male donor aged 10-35 years with ankylosing spondylitis or in good health (not recorded which). This chain joins TRBV6-5 and TRBJ2-1; 7 bases are a match to TRBD2. CDR3 in DNA: TGTGCCAGCAGTTACTTGACGGGAGGATGGAATGAGCAGTTCTTC. Its protein product is CASSYLTGGWNEQFF.